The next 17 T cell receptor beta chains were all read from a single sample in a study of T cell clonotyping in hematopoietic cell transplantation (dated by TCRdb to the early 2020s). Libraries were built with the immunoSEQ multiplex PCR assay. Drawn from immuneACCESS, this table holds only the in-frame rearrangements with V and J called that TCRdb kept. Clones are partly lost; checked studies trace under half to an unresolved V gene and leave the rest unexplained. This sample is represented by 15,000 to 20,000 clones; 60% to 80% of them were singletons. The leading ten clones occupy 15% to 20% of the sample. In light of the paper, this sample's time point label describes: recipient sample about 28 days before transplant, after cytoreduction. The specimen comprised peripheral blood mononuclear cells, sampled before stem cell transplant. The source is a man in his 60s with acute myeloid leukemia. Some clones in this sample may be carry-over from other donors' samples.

CDR3 DNA: TGTGCCAGCAGCTACGGACAGGGGTCTTACAATGAGCAGTTCTTC. It encodes CASSYGQGSYNEQFF. V gene TRBV9 combines with J gene TRBJ2-1, with 9 bases that match TRBD1. The CDR3 has 15 amino acids. Germline CDR1 SGDLS, CDR2 YYNGEE. V dropped 4 bases and J dropped 4; count of bases not matched to a gene: 6. Drawing the rest from reference TRBV9 and TRBJ2-1, the complete variable domain is DSGVTQTPKHLITATGQRVTLRCSPRSGDLSVYWYQQSLDQGLQFLIQYYNGEERAKGNILERFSAQQFPDLHSELNLSSLELGDSALYFCASSYGQGSYNEQFFGPGTRLTVL.

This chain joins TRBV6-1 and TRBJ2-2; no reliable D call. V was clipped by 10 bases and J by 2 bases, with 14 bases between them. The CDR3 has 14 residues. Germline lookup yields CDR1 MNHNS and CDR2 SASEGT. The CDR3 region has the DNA TGTGCCACCAAACGTGACACAAACACCGGGGAGCTGTTTTTT. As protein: CATKRDTNTGELFF.

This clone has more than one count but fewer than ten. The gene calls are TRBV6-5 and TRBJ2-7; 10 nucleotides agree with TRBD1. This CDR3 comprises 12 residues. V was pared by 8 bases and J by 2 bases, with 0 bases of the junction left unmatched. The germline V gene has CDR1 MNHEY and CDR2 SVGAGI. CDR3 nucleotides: TGTGCCAGCGGGACAGGGGCCTACGAGCAGTACTTC. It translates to CASGTGAYEQYF.

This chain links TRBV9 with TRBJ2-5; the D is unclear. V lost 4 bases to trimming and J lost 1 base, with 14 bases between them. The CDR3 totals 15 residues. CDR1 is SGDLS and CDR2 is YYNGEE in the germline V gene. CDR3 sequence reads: CASSPGAGVQETQYF. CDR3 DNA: TGTGCCAGCAGCCCCGGTGCTGGTGTCCAAGAGACCCAGTACTTC.

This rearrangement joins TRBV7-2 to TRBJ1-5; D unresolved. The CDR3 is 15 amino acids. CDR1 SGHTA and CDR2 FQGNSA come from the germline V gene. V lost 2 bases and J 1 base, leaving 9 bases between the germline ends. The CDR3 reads CASSLKSISNQPQHF. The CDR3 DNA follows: TGTGCCAGCAGCTTAAAATCTATCAGCAATCAGCCCCAGCATTTT.

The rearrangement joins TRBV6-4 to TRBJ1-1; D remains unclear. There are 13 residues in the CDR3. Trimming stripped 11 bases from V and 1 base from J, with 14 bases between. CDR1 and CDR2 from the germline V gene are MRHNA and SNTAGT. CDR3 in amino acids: CAQRTRPNTEAFF. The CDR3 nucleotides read TGTGCCCAGCGGACGAGGCCGAACACTGAAGCTTTCTTT.

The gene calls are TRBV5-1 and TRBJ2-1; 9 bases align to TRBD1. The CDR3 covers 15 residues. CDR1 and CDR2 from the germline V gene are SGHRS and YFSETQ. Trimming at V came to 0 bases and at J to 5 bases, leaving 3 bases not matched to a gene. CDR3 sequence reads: CASSLGGTGNNEQFF. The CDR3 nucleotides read TGCGCCAGCAGCTTGGGAGGGACAGGGAACAATGAGCAGTTCTTC. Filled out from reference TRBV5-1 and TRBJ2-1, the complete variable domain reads KAGVTQTPRYLIKTRGQQVTLSCSPISGHRSVSWYQQTPGQGLQFLFEYFSETQRNKGNFPGRFSGRQFSNSRSEMNVSTLELGDSALYLCASSLGGTGNNEQFFGPGTRLTVL.

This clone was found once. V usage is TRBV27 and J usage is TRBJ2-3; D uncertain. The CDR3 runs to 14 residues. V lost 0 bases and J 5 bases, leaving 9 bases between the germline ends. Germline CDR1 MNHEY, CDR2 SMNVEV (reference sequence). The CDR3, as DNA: TGTGCCAGCAGTTTATCGGAAGAAAGAGATACGCAGTATTTT. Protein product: CASSLSEERDTQYF.

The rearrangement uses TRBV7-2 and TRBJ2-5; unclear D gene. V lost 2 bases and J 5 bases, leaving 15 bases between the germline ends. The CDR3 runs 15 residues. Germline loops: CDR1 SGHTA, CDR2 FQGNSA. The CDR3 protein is CASSLNGRGRETQYF. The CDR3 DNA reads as TGTGCCAGCAGCTTAAATGGCCGCGGCAGGGAGACCCAGTACTTC.

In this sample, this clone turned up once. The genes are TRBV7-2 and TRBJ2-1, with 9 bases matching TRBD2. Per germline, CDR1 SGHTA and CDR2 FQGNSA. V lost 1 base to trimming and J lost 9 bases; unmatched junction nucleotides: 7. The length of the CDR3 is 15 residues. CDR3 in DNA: TGTGCCAGCAGCTTAGGAGCGGGGGGTTACGGTGAGCAGTTCTTC. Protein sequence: CASSLGAGGYGEQFF.

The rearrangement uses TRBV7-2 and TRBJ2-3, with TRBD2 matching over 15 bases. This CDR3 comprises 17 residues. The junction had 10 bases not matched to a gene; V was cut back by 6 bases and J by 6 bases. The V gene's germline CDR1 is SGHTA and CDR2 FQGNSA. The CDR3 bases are TGTGCCAGCAGTTCATGGACTAGCGGGGGGGCCAGGGATACGCAGTATTTT. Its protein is CASSSWTSGGARDTQYF.

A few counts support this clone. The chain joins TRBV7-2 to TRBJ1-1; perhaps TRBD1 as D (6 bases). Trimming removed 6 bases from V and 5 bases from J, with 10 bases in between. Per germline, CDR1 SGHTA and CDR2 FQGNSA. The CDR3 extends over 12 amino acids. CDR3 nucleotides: TGTGCCAGCAGGGAAAGGGGGACTGAAGCTTTCTTT. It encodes CASRERGTEAFF.

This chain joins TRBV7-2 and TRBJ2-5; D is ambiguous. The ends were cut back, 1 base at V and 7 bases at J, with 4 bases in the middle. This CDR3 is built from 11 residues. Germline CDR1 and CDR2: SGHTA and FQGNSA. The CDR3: CASSLEMTQYF. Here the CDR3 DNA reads TGTGCCAGCAGCTTAGAAATGACCCAGTACTTC.

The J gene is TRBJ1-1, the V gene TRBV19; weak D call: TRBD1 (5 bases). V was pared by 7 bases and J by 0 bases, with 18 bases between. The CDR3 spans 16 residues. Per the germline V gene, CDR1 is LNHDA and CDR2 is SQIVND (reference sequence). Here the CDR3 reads CASKALGQTLNTEAFF. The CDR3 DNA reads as TGTGCCAGTAAAGCCTTGGGGCAGACCTTGAACACTGAAGCTTTCTTT.

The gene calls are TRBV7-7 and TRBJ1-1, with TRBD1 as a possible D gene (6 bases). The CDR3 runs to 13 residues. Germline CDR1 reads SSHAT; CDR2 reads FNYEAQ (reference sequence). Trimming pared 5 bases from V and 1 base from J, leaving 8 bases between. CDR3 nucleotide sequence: TGTGCCAGCAGCAGGACAGCGAACACTGAAGCTTTCTTT. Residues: CASSRTANTEAFF.

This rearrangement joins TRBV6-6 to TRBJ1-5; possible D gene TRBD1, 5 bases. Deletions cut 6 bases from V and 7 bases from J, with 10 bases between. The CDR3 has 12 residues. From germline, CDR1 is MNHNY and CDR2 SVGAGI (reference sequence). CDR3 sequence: CASSATGQPQHF. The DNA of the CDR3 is TGTGCCAGCAGCGCAACAGGACAGCCCCAGCATTTT.

CDR3 in DNA: TGCGCCAGCAGCCAAGGGAGGGCCAGCTCCTACGAGCAGTACTTC. This translates into CASSQGRASSYEQYF. V gene TRBV4-3 combines with J gene TRBJ2-7; D might be TRBD2 (6 bases). CDR1 and CDR2 (germline): LGHNA, YSLEER. This CDR3 is built from 15 residues. The germline V and J ends were trimmed by 1 base and 0 bases, with 10 bases remaining between them.